One and the same sample provided the 30 T cell receptor beta chains below, sequenced in a study of tumor T cells in aggressive B-cell lymphoma (dated by TCRdb to the late 2010s). Libraries came from the immunoSEQ multiplex PCR assay. In TCRdb, the immuneACCESS table is reduced to in-frame sequences with V and J assigned. These tables do not hold every clone; where another copy was compared, an unresolved V gene accounts for under half, and the others remain unexplained. The sample table shows about 7,400 clones, and approximately 82% are seen once. About 4.9% of the sample belongs to the ten largest clones. Sequenced sample: tumor tissue. These receptors were taken from an adult with diffuse large B cell lymphoma.

The rearrangement joins TRBV10-3 to TRBJ1-1, with D possibly TRBD1 on 6 matching bases. The CDR3 extends over 12 amino acids. Germline CDR1 and CDR2: ENHRY and SYGVKD. The germline V and J ends were trimmed by 0 bases and 7 bases, with 6 bases remaining between them. For the CDR3, the DNA is TGTGCCATCAGTGAGTCACAGGGTGAAGCTTTCTTT. Residues: CAISESQGEAFF.

The chain links TRBV5-1 to TRBJ2-7; maybe TRBD2 (6 bases). Looked up from germline, CDR1 is SGHRS and CDR2 is YFSETQ. With 7 bases removed from V and 3 bases from J, the gap between germline ends came to 20 bases. The CDR3 has 15 residues. CDR3 residues: CASLPDVGSGYEQYF. CDR3 DNA: TGCGCCAGCCTCCCTGATGTCGGGAGCGGCTACGAGCAGTACTTC.

This chain connects TRBV7-2 to TRBJ1-2; tentatively, D is TRBD1 (6 bases). V was cut by 2 bases and J by 7 bases, with 11 bases left in between. CDR1 SGHTA and CDR2 FQGNSA come from the germline V gene. This CDR3 has 13 amino acids. The CDR3: CASSLNREGGYTF. CDR3 nucleotides: TGTGCCAGCAGCTTAAACAGGGAGGGTGGCTACACCTTC. The full variable domain, rest sourced from reference TRBV7-2 and TRBJ1-2, is GAGVSQSPSNKVTEKGKDVELRCDPISGHTALYWYRQSLGQGLEFLIYFQGNSAPDKSGLPSDRFSAERTGGSVSTLTIQRTQQEDSAVYLCASSLNREGGYTFGSGTRLTVV.

This clone has just one count. The chain combines TRBV19 with TRBJ1-3; no reliable D call. Germline-derived CDR1 and CDR2 are LNHDA and SQIVND (reference sequence). This CDR3 spans 15 amino acids. V was clipped by 6 bases and J by 8 bases, with 20 bases between them. The CDR3 DNA is TGTGCCAGTAGCCTCGGAGTTATGGCGGGAGACACCATATATTTT. Translating it yields CASSLGVMAGDTIYF.

V is TRBV13 and J is TRBJ2-4; 7 bases are a match to TRBD2. The CDR3 is 17 amino acids. The germline V gene encodes CDR1 PRHDT and CDR2 FYEKMQ (reference sequence). The ends lost 0 bases at V and 6 bases at J; junction bases unmatched: 11. The CDR3 DNA reads TGTGCCAGCAGCTTAGGCCGGCTAGCGGAATTCGGAAACATTCAGTACTTC. This gives the protein CASSLGRLAEFGNIQYF.

The chain links TRBV7-3 to TRBJ2-1, with 10 bases that match TRBD2. This CDR3 has 16 amino acids. The germline gives CDR1 SGHTA, CDR2 FQGTGA. V dropped 3 bases and J dropped 5; count of bases not matched to a gene: 7. CDR3 sequence reads: CASSFASGRVNNEQFF. Here the CDR3 DNA reads TGTGCCAGCAGCTTCGCAAGCGGGAGGGTTAACAATGAGCAGTTCTTC.

The gene calls are TRBV7-2 and TRBJ1-6; D perhaps matches TRBD1 (5 bases). Between the trimmed V and J ends, which lost 1 base and 7 bases, there was a span of 11 bases. Germline-derived CDR1 and CDR2 are SGHTA and FQGNSA. CDR3 size: 15 residues. CDR3 in amino acids: CASSLGGGQNSPLHF. The CDR3 coding sequence is TGTGCCAGCAGCTTAGGGGGCGGTCAGAATTCACCCCTCCACTTT.

This clone was counted between two and nine times. The chain recombines TRBV6-5 with TRBJ2-5; TRBD2 might be the D (6 bases). The germline V gene has CDR1 MNHEY and CDR2 SVGAGI. Trimming removed 2 bases from V and 1 base from J, with 11 bases in between. CDR3 length equals 15 residues. The CDR3 DNA reads as TGTGCCAGCAGTTACAAGGGGACTCCCCAAGAGACCCAGTACTTC. Its translation: CASSYKGTPQETQYF.

J is TRBJ2-6 and V is TRBV15; 9 nucleotides match TRBD1. This CDR3 contains 16 residues. Trimming took 9 bases from V and 4 from J; bases not matched to a gene: 10. The germline V gene encodes CDR1 LNHNV and CDR2 YYDKDF (reference sequence). The CDR3 loop is CATAGTGMSGANVLTF. CDR3 nucleotide sequence: TGTGCCACGGCCGGGACAGGGATGTCGGGGGCCAACGTCCTGACTTTC.

The CDR3 DNA reads as TGTGCCAGCAGCTTAGCTCTAGCGGGATCCCGGGAGACCCAGTACTTC. As protein: CASSLALAGSRETQYF. This sequence joins TRBV7-9 and TRBJ2-5, with 9 nucleotides matching TRBD2. V gave up 0 bases and J gave up 5 bases; unmatched junction bases: 7. Germline V gene sequence: CDR1 SEHNR, CDR2 FQNEAQ (reference sequence). CDR3 length: 16 amino acids.

This chain links TRBV6-1 with TRBJ1-5; unclear D gene. This CDR3 has 13 amino acids. In germline, CDR1 is MNHNS, CDR2 SASEGT. Trimming cost V 6 bases and J 2 bases, with 8 bases left between them. Here the CDR3 DNA reads TGTGCCAGCAGCTCCTTCGGCAATCAGCCCCAGCATTTT. Its translation is CASSSFGNQPQHF.

V is TRBV6-1 and J is TRBJ1-5; perhaps TRBD1 as D (6 bases). Germline assignment: CDR1 MNHNS and CDR2 SASEGT. V was cut by 2 bases and J by 2 bases, with 10 bases left in between. CDR3 length equals 15 residues. CDR3 in amino acids: CASSEYAGGNQPQHF. CDR3 in DNA: TGTGCCAGCAGTGAATATGCAGGGGGCAATCAGCCCCAGCATTTT.

This sequence joins TRBV7-3 and TRBJ2-7; TRBD2 aligns across 11 bases. The V and J ends lost 5 bases and 4 bases, in that order; junction bases with no gene match: 7. This CDR3 is 15 amino acids long. CDR1 and CDR2 (germline): SGHTA, FQGTGA. CDR3 sequence: CASSVTGTSGYEQYF. CDR3 bases: TGTGCCAGCAGCGTTACCGGGACTAGCGGTTACGAGCAGTACTTC.

The V and J genes are TRBV19 and TRBJ2-7; TRBD2 matches 11 bases. Germline V lookup: CDR1 LNHDA, CDR2 SQIVND (reference sequence). V lost 6 bases, J lost 3 bases, and 7 bases stayed unmatched. This CDR3 has 15 amino acids. In DNA form, the CDR3 reads TGTGCCAGTAGACAGACTAGCGGGAAAATCTACGAGCAGTACTTC. It encodes CASRQTSGKIYEQYF.

The table lists this clone with a few counts. The rearrangement links TRBV9 to TRBJ2-7; possible D gene TRBD1, 5 bases. CDR1 SGDLS and CDR2 YYNGEE come from the germline V gene. Trimming took off 4 bases at V and 6 bases at J, with 17 bases between the two ends. The CDR3 spans 14 residues. The CDR3 region has the DNA TGTGCCAGCAGCCCATCACAGGTATCGCGCGAGCAGTACTTC. Protein sequence: CASSPSQVSREQYF. The full variable domain, in which reference TRBV9 and TRBJ2-7 provide the parts outside the CDR3, is DSGVTQTPKHLITATGQRVTLRCSPRSGDLSVYWYQQSLDQGLQFLIQYYNGEERAKGNILERFSAQQFPDLHSELNLSSLELGDSALYFCASSPSQVSREQYFGPGTRLTVT.

The chain has TRBV7-6 and TRBJ2-6; 8 bases are a match to TRBD2. CDR1 is SGHVS, CDR2 FNYEAQ, per germline. V gave up 3 bases and J gave up 1 base; unmatched junction bases: 5. The CDR3 runs 17 residues. The CDR3 region has the DNA TGTGCCAGCAGCTTTAGCGGGACCGAGTCTGGGGCCAACGTCCTGACTTTC. This gives the protein CASSFSGTESGANVLTF.

The V call is TRBV19, the J call TRBJ1-3, with D tentatively TRBD1 (6 bases). The CDR3 runs 14 residues. The germline gives CDR1 LNHDA, CDR2 SQIVND (reference sequence). V was shortened by 10 bases and J by 0 bases, with 13 bases between the two germline ends. CDR3 sequence reads: CATKGDRSGNTIYF. The CDR3 DNA sequence: TGTGCCACTAAGGGGGACCGCTCTGGAAACACCATATATTTT.

This chain connects TRBV19 to TRBJ1-4; a weak D match, TRBD1 (6 bases). V was trimmed by 3 bases and J by 8 bases, leaving 10 bases between them. Germline loops: CDR1 LNHDA, CDR2 SQIVND (reference sequence). This CDR3 has 13 amino acids. The CDR3 bases are TGTGCCAGTAGTATCCAACAGGGCGAAAAACTGTTTTTT. Translated, it gives CASSIQQGEKLFF. Variable domain in full (rest from reference TRBV19 and TRBJ1-4): DGGITQSPKYLFRKEGQNVTLSCEQNLNHDAMYWYRQDPGQGLRLIYYSQIVNDFQKGDIAEGYSVSREKKESFPLTVTSAQKNPTAFYLCASSIQQGEKLFFGSGTQLSVL.

This rearrangement joins TRBV27 to TRBJ1-2; TRBD1 is a possible D gene (6 bases). Germline V gives CDR1 MNHEY, CDR2 SMNVEV (reference sequence). The CDR3 is made up of 18 amino acids. V lost 5 bases and J 1 base, leaving 23 bases between the germline ends. CDR3 bases: TGTGCCAGCAGTCTCAGAACGGGGGGCGTAAGCCTTAACTATGGCTACACCTTC. Protein sequence: CASSLRTGGVSLNYGYTF.

This clone was seen only a few times. The chain employs TRBV9 and TRBJ2-1, with 7 bases fitting TRBD1. V gave up 0 bases and J gave up 5 bases; unmatched junction bases: 5. This CDR3 contains 15 residues. Germline CDR1 and CDR2: SGDLS and YYNGEE. The CDR3 protein is CASSVVGDRDNEQFF. As DNA, the CDR3 is TGTGCCAGCAGCGTAGTCGGGGACAGAGACAATGAGCAGTTCTTC.

This rearrangement joins TRBV2 to TRBJ1-5; D possibly corresponds to TRBD1 (5 bases). The V end was cut by 4 bases, the J end by 3 bases, with 16 bases between. Germline values: CDR1 SNHLY, CDR2 FYNNEI. This CDR3 has 16 residues. The CDR3 DNA sequence: TGTGCCAGCAGTGGAATGCAGGACACGATCAATCAGCCCCAGCATTTT. It translates to CASSGMQDTINQPQHF.

The chain recombines TRBV19 with TRBJ2-1; TRBD1 matches 7 bases. The germline V gene has CDR1 LNHDA and CDR2 SQIVND (reference sequence). CDR3 length equals 15 residues. V lost 3 bases, J lost 0 bases, and 2 bases stayed unmatched. In nucleotides, the CDR3 is TGTGCCAGTAGTATCCCAGGGGGCTCCTACAATGAGCAGTTCTTC. It encodes CASSIPGGSYNEQFF. The variable domain in full, with the rest retrieved from reference TRBV19 and TRBJ2-1, is DGGITQSPKYLFRKEGQNVTLSCEQNLNHDAMYWYRQDPGQGLRLIYYSQIVNDFQKGDIAEGYSVSREKKESFPLTVTSAQKNPTAFYLCASSIPGGSYNEQFFGPGTRLTVL.

V is TRBV27 and J is TRBJ1-5; unclear D gene. V was cut by 6 bases and J by 4 bases, with 13 bases left in between. This CDR3 has 14 amino acids. Germline CDR1 and CDR2: MNHEY and SMNVEV (reference sequence). The CDR3 DNA follows: TGTGCCAGCAGAATCAGTGGTAAGAATCAGCCCCAGCATTTT. The encoded protein is CASRISGKNQPQHF.

This rearrangement joins TRBV7-8 to TRBJ2-7; possible D gene TRBD1, 5 bases. The CDR3 loop spans 16 amino acids. V was trimmed by 1 base and J by 2 bases, leaving 15 bases between them. The germline V gene encodes CDR1 SGHVS and CDR2 FQNEAQ. CDR3 in amino acids: CASSLETGPGAYEQYF. CDR3 DNA sequence: TGTGCCAGCAGCTTAGAAACAGGCCCTGGGGCCTACGAGCAGTACTTC. The full variable domain, in which reference TRBV7-8 and TRBJ2-7 provide the parts outside the CDR3, is GAGVSQSPRYKVAKRGQDVALRCDPISGHVSLFWYQQALGQGPEFLTYFQNEAQLDKSGLPSDRFFAERPEGSVSTLKIQRTQQEDSAVYLCASSLETGPGAYEQYFGPGTRLTVT.

The rearrangement joins TRBV11-2 to TRBJ2-1, with 8 bases aligning to TRBD1. With V trimmed by 2 bases and J by 10 bases, 1 base remained unmatched. The CDR3 totals 12 residues. Per germline, CDR1 SGHAT and CDR2 FQNNGV. The CDR3 reads CASSLRDREQFF. CDR3 nucleotide sequence: TGTGCCAGCAGCTTAAGGGACAGGGAGCAGTTCTTC.

In regard to this clone: Germline is not matched at one junction end, which may reflect a read error. Different DNA sequences within this sample yield the same CDR3. J is TRBJ2-5 and V is TRBV10-3, with D possibly matching TRBD2 (5 bases). Germline CDR1 is ENHRY and CDR2 is SYGVKD. The CDR3 is 13 residues long. The CDR3 protein is CAIRREYQETQYF. The CDR3 bases are TGTGCCATCAGAAGGGAGTACCAAGAGACCCAATACTTC.

Concerning this clone: At one boundary the junction diverges from the germline segment, which might be a read error. The rearrangement uses TRBV4-2 and TRBJ2-3; D is perhaps TRBD2 (7 bases). The CDR3 loop spans 16 amino acids. Germline assignment: CDR1 LGHNA and CDR2 YNFKEQ. The CDR3 sequence is CASSKEGGVGTDTQYF. CDR3 nucleotide sequence: TGTGCCAGCAGCAAAGAGGGGGGGGTAGGCACAGATACGCAGTATTTT.

The chain links TRBV4-3 to TRBJ2-5, with D tentatively TRBD2 (7 bases). This CDR3 has 15 amino acids. The V gene's germline CDR1 is LGHNA and CDR2 YSLEER. Between the trimmed V and J ends, which lost 0 bases and 4 bases, there was a span of 12 bases. The chain's CDR3 is CASSQDWGGRETQYF. CDR3 nucleotides: TGCGCCAGCAGCCAAGATTGGGGGGGCCGAGAGACCCAGTACTTC.

The J gene is TRBJ1-4, the V gene TRBV4-1; D is ambiguous. Germline V gene sequence: CDR1 MGHRA, CDR2 YSYEKL. V lost 0 bases to trimming and J lost 2 bases, with 13 bases between them. The CDR3 covers 17 residues. The CDR3 protein is CASSQDHRKQTNEKLFF. CDR3 DNA: TGCGCCAGCAGCCAAGATCACCGGAAACAGACTAATGAAAAACTGTTTTTT.

Written as DNA, the CDR3 is TGTGCCAGCAGTTTCTCCGACAGGGGTAATGAGCAGTTCTTC. Protein sequence: CASSFSDRGNEQFF. The rearrangement links TRBV6-5 to TRBJ2-1, with TRBD1 matching 8 bases. CDR3 size: 14 residues. Looked up from germline, CDR1 is MNHEY and CDR2 is SVGAGI. The junction had 6 bases not matched to a gene; V was cut back by 4 bases and J by 7 bases.